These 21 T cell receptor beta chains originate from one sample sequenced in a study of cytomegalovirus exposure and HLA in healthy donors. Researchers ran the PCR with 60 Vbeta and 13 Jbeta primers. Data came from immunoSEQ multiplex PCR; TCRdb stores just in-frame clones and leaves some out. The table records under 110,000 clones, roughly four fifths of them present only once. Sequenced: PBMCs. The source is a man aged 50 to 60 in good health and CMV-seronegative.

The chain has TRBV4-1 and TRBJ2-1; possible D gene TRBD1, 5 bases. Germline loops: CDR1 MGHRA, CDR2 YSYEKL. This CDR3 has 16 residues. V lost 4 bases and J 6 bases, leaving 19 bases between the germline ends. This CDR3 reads CASSPLRVRTGNEQFF. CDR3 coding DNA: TGCGCCAGCAGCCCCCTCCGGGTGCGCACAGGCAATGAGCAGTTCTTC.

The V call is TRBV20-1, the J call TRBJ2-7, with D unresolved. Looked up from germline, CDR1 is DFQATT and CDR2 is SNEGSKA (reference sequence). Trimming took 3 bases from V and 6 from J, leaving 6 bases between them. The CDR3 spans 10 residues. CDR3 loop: CSASISEQYF. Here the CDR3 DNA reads TGCAGTGCTAGTATCAGCGAGCAGTACTTC.

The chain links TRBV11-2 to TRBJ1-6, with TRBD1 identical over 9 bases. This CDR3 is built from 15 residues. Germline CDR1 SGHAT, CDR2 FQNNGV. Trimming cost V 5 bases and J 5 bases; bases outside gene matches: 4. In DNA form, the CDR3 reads TGTGCCAGCAGCGAAACAGGGGGCCATAATTCACCCCTCCACTTT. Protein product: CASSETGGHNSPLHF.

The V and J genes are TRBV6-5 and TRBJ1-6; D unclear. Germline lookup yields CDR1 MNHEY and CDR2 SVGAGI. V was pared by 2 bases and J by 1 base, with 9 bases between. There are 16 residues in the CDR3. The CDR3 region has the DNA TGTGCCAGCAGTTACGTATCAGGATCCTATAATTCACCCCTCCACTTT. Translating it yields CASSYVSGSYNSPLHF.

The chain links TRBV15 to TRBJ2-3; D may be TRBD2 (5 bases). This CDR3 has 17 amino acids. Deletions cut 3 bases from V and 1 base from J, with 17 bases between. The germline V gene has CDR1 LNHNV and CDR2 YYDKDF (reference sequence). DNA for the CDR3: TGTGCCACCAGCAGGCCCCCGTCGGGGAAGGGCACAGATACGCAGTATTTT. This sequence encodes CATSRPPSGKGTDTQYF. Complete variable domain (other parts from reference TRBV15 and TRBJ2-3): DAMVIQNPRYQVTQFGKPVTLSCSQTLNHNVMYWYQQKSSQAPKLLFHYYDKDFNNEADTPDNFQSRRPNTSFCFLDIRSPGLGDTAMYLCATSRPPSGKGTDTQYFGPGTRLTVL.

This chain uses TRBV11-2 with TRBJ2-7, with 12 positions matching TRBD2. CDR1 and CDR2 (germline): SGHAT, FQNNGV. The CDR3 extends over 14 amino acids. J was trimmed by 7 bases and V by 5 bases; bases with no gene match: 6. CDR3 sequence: CASSPLAGGREQYF. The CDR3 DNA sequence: TGTGCCAGCAGCCCCCTAGCGGGGGGGAGGGAGCAGTACTTC.

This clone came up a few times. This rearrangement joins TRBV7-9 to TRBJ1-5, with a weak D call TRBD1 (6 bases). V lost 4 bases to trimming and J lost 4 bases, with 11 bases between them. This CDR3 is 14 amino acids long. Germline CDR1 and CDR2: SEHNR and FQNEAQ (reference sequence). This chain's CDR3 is CASSSQGWNQPQHF. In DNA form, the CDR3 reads TGTGCCAGCAGCTCACAGGGCTGGAATCAGCCCCAGCATTTT.

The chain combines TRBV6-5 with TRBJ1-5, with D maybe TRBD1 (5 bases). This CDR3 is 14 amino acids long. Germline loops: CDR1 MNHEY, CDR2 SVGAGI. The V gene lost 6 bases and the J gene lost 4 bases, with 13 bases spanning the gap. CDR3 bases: TGTGCCAGCAGCGAAGACGGGGGGAATCAGCCCCAGCATTTT. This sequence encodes CASSEDGGNQPQHF.

The CDR3 DNA is TGTGCCAGCACCTCCCGGGCGGGGACTGAAGCTTTCTTT. Its translation is CASTSRAGTEAFF. The J gene is TRBJ1-1, the V gene TRBV14; D gene ambiguous. CDR1 and CDR2 (germline): SGHDN, FVKESK. Trimming stripped 7 bases from V and 5 bases from J, with 14 bases between. This CDR3 has 13 amino acids.

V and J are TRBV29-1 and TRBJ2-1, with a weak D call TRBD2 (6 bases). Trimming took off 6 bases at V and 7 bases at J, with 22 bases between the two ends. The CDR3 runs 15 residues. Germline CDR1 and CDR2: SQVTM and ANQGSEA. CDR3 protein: CSVIPTAPGGNEQFF. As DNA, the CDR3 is TGCAGCGTCATTCCGACAGCCCCTGGGGGGAATGAGCAGTTCTTC.

The CDR3 coding sequence is TGTGCCAGCAGTTTATGGCCGTTTAAACGCGATAGCAATCAGCCCCAGCATTTT. Residues: CASSLWPFKRDSNQPQHF. V usage is TRBV28 and J usage is TRBJ1-5; no clear D. Germline assignment: CDR1 MDHEN and CDR2 SYDVKM. The length of the CDR3 is 18 residues. V gave up 0 bases and J gave up 0 bases, with 15 bases separating them.

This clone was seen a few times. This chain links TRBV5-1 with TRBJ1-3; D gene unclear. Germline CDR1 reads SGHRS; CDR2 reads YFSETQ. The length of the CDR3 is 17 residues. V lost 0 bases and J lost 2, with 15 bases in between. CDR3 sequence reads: CASSLAAGSATGNTIYF. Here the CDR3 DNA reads TGCGCCAGCAGCTTGGCCGCCGGGTCAGCTACTGGAAACACCATATATTTT.

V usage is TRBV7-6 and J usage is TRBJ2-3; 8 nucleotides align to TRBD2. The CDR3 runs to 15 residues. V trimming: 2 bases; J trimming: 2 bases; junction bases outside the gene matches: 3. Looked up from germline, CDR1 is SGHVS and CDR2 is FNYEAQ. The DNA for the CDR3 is TGTGCCAGCAGCTTAAGCGGGAGAAACACAGATACGCAGTATTTT. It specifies CASSLSGRNTDTQYF.

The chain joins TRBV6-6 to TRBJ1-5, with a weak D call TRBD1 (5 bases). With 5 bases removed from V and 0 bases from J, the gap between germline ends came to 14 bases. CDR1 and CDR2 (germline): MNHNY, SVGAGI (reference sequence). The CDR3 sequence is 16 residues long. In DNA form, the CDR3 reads TGTGCCAGCAGTCTCACAGGACCCTATAGCAATCAGCCCCAGCATTTT. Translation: CASSLTGPYSNQPQHF.

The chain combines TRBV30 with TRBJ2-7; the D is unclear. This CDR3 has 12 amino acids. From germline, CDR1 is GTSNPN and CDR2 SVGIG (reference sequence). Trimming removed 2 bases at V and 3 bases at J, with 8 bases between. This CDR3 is CAWSPQNYEQYF. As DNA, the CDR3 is TGTGCCTGGAGTCCCCAGAACTACGAGCAGTACTTC.

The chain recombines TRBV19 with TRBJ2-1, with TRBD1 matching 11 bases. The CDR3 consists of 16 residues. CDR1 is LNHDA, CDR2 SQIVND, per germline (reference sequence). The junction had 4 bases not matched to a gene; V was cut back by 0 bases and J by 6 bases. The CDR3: CASSIDGQGASNEQFF. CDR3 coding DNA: TGTGCCAGTAGTATAGACGGACAGGGGGCGTCCAATGAGCAGTTCTTC.

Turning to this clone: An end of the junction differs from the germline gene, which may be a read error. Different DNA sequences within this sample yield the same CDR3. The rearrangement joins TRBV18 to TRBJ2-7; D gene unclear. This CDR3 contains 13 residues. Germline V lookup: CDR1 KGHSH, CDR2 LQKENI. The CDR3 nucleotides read TGCGCCAGCTCACCGTCGAACACCTACGAGCAGTACTTC. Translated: CASSPSNTYEQYF.

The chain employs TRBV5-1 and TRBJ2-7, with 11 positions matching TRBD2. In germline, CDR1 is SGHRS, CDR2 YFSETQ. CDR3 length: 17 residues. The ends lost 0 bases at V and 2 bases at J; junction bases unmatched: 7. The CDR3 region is CASSLGSLAGGTYEQYF. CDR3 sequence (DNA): TGCGCCAGCAGCTTGGGGTCGCTAGCGGGAGGAACCTACGAGCAGTACTTC.

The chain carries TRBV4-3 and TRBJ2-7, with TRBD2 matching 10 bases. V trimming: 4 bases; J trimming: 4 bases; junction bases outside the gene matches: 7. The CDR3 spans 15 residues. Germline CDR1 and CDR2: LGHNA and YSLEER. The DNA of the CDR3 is TGCGCCAGCAGCCCGAGGACTAGCGGATATTACGAGCAGTACTTC. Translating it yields CASSPRTSGYYEQYF.

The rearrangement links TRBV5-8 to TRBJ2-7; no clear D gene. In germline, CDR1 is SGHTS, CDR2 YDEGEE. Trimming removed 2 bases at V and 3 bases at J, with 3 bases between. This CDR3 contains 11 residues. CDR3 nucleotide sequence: TGTGCCAGCAGCTTTAGCTACGAGCAGTACTTC. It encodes CASSFSYEQYF.

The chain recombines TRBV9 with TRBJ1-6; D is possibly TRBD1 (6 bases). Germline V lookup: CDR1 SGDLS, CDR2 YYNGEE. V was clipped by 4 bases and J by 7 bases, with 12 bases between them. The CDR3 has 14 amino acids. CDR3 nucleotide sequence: TGTGCCAGCAGCAGACGGGACACAAATTCACCCCTCCACTTT. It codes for CASSRRDTNSPLHF.